This is a list of T cell receptor beta chains from one sample in a study of T cell responses to AZD1222 COVID-19 vaccine. Only in-frame clones appear in the TCRdb table, and some are missing; sequencing was by immunoSEQ multiplex PCR. This table holds around 130,000 clones, about 86% found once. The material sequenced was peripheral blood, taken on day 0 of AZD1222 vaccination. The receptors were sampled from an adult in good health. CDR3s include the opening cysteine and the closing phenylalanine or tryptophan. The D gene is left open where the match is weak. Expanded clones are given a class, and other clones once, few, many or no size at all.

TRBV27	TRBD1	TRBJ1-6	NA	CASSLRKGQGAYNSPLHF	TGTGCCAGCAGTTTAAGGAAGGGACAGGGGGCCTATAATTCACCCCTCCACTTT
TRBV5-1	NA	TRBJ1-6	NA	CASSFRPNSPLHF	TGCGCCAGCAGCTTCCGGCCAAATTCACCCCTCCACTTT
TRBV28	TRBD1	TRBJ2-7	NA	CASSSSGTGFYEQYF	TGTGCCAGCAGTTCCTCCGGGACAGGGTTTTATGAGCAGTACTTC
TRBV9	NA	TRBJ2-7	NA	CASSPSPQRSSSYEQYF	TGTGCCAGCAGCCCAAGCCCCCAGCGGAGTAGCTCCTACGAGCAGTACTTC
TRBV28	NA	TRBJ2-1	NA	CASSSRGASYNEQFF	TGTGCCAGCAGTTCCCGAGGGGCTTCCTACAATGAGCAGTTCTTC
TRBV2	NA	TRBJ2-5	once	CASSEGTRETQYF	TGTGCCAGCAGTGAGGGGACCCGAGAGACCCAGTACTTC
TRBV7-2	TRBD1	TRBJ1-2	NA	CASSLTGGLSQGYTF	TGTGCCAGCAGCCTGACAGGGGGGCTGAGTCAGGGCTACACCTTC
TRBV7-2	NA	TRBJ1-2	NA	CASSLGRADGYTF	TGTGCCAGCAGCTTAGGGCGGGCAGATGGCTACACCTTC
TRBV5-5	NA	TRBJ1-3	once	CASSLGDVRNTIYF	TGTGCCAGCAGCTTGGGGGACGTCCGAAACACCATATATTTT
TRBV19	NA	TRBJ1-3	NA	CASSIYGSGNTIYF	TGTGCCAGTAGTATATATGGATCTGGAAACACCATATATTTT
TRBV9	NA	TRBJ2-3	NA	CASSVFPDYGASTDTQYF	TGTGCCAGCAGCGTATTTCCCGACTATGGGGCTAGCACAGATACGCAGTATTTT
TRBV5-1	TRBD1	TRBJ1-1	NA	CASSTGMNTEAFF	TGCGCCAGCTCGACAGGGATGAACACTGAAGCTTTCTTT
TRBV2	NA	TRBJ2-1	NA	CASSEEDLGDEQFF	TGTGCCAGCAGTGAAGAGGACCTTGGGGATGAGCAGTTCTTC
TRBV7-8	TRBD2	TRBJ2-7	NA	CASSPGQSGSPHEQYF	TGTGCCAGCAGCCCCGGGCAGAGCGGGAGCCCCCACGAGCAGTACTTC
TRBV3-1/TRBV3-2	NA	TRBJ1-2	once	CASSHGPGPPRRYTF	TGTGCCAGCAGCCATGGACCGGGACCCCCGAGGCGGTACACCTTC
TRBV3-1/TRBV3-2	NA	TRBJ2-7	NA	CASSQISSYEQYF	TGTGCCAGCAGCCAAATCAGCTCCTACGAGCAGTACTTC
TRBV5-5	TRBD2	TRBJ2-3	NA	CASSRQLAGGRDTQYF	TGTGCCAGCAGCCGGCAACTAGCGGGGGGGCGGGATACGCAGTATTTT
TRBV18	NA	TRBJ2-7	once	CASSPMAGDEQYF	TGTGCCAGCTCACCAATGGCAGGGGACGAGCAGTACTTC
TRBV5-1	TRBD1	TRBJ2-5	NA	CASSLAITGGETQYF	TGCGCCAGCAGCTTGGCCATCACAGGGGGAGAGACCCAGTACTTC
TRBV7-2	NA	TRBJ1-5	few	CASSTPPQPQHF	TGTGCCAGCAGCACCCCGCCGCAGCCCCAGCATTTT
TRBV19	NA	TRBJ1-2	NA	CATPLPDNTF	TGTGCCACCCCACTACCGGACAACACCTTC
TRBV9	NA	TRBJ1-4	NA	CASSVTESNEKLFF	TGTGCCAGCAGCGTCACCGAGAGTAATGAAAAACTGTTTTTT
TRBV10-3	TRBD1	TRBJ2-7	NA	CAISDSGDRGNYEQYF	TGTGCCATCAGTGATTCGGGCGACAGGGGGAATTACGAGCAGTACTTC
TRBV5-1	NA	TRBJ2-5	NA	CASSLALELTETQYF	TGCGCCAGCAGCTTGGCCCTGGAGCTTACAGAGACCCAGTACTTC
TRBV7-9	TRBD1	TRBJ2-1	NA	CASSLAQVRRDRGYNEQFF	TGTGCCAGCAGCTTAGCGCAAGTAAGGCGGGACAGGGGCTACAATGAGCAGTTCTTC
TRBV6-4	NA	TRBJ1-6	once	CARRQVHNSPLHF	TGTGCCAGGAGACAGGTGCATAATTCACCCCTCCACTTT
TRBV7-9	NA	TRBJ2-4	NA	CASSRQNIQYF	TGTGCCAGCAGCCGCCAAAACATTCAGTACTTC
TRBV5-1	TRBD2	TRBJ2-2	NA	CASSFQRENTGELFF	TGCGCCAGCAGCTTCCAGCGGGAGAACACCGGGGAGCTGTTTTTT
TRBV28	TRBD2	TRBJ2-7	NA	CASRKRESSYEQYF	TGTGCCAGCAGGAAGCGGGAGAGCTCCTACGAGCAGTACTTC
TRBV6-1	NA	TRBJ1-4	NA	CASSDQVNEKLFF	TGTGCCAGCAGTGATCAGGTTAATGAAAAACTGTTTTTT
TRBV28	NA	TRBJ2-7	NA	CASTGRTGTWGEQYF	TGTGCCAGCACCGGACGGACTGGGACTTGGGGCGAGCAGTACTTC
TRBV7-2	NA	TRBJ1-1	NA	CASSLGTTLTEAFF	TGTGCCAGCAGCTTAGGGACAACACTCACTGAAGCTTTCTTT
TRBV27	NA	TRBJ2-6	NA	CASMGYISGANVLTF	TGTGCCAGCATGGGCTATATCTCTGGGGCCAACGTCCTGACTTTC
TRBV3-1/TRBV3-2	TRBD1	TRBJ2-5	NA	CASSQGQGRETQYF	TGTGCCAGCAGCCAGGGACAGGGTCGCGAGACCCAGTACTTC
TRBV4-1	NA	TRBJ1-1	NA	CASSPQMNTEAFF	TGCGCCAGCAGCCCCCAAATGAACACTGAAGCTTTCTTT
TRBV18	NA	TRBJ1-1	NA	CASSPDTYTEAFF	TGTGCCAGCTCACCAGACACCTACACTGAAGCTTTCTTT
TRBV7-3	TRBD2	TRBJ2-7	NA	CASSLVGGTGTSGTYEQYF	TGTGCCAGCAGCTTAGTCGGGGGAACCGGGACTAGCGGGACCTACGAGCAGTACTTC
TRBV27	NA	TRBJ2-2	NA	CASSLFSSGELFF	TGTGCCAGCAGTTTATTCAGCTCCGGGGAGCTGTTTTTT
TRBV10-3	NA	TRBJ1-1	NA	CAISESAIGDVFF	TGTGCCATCAGTGAGTCAGCTATAGGCGATGTTTTCTTT
TRBV4-3	NA	TRBJ1-3	NA	CASSQDIREPGNTIYF	TGCGCCAGCAGCCAAGATATCAGGGAGCCGGGAAACACCATATATTTT
TRBV11-2	NA	TRBJ1-1	NA	CASSFFPGRNTEAFF	TGTGCCAGCAGCTTTTTTCCAGGGAGGAACACTGAAGCTTTCTTT
TRBV4-2	NA	TRBJ2-1	NA	CASSQDQGRGNEQFF	TGTGCCAGCAGCCAAGATCAAGGGAGAGGCAATGAGCAGTTCTTC
TRBV11-2	NA	TRBJ1-6	once	CASSFSDYRTGRGSPLHF	TGTGCCAGCAGCTTTTCGGATTACAGAACGGGGCGAGGTTCACCCCTCCACTTT
TRBV4-2	NA	TRBJ2-5	NA	CASSQGLATQETQYF	TGTGCCAGCAGCCAAGGCCTAGCGACCCAAGAGACCCAGTACTTC
TRBV4-2	NA	TRBJ1-2	NA	CASSQEIYGYTF	TGTGCCAGCAGCCAAGAAATCTATGGCTACACCTTC
TRBV14	NA	TRBJ2-1	once	CASSQHRVAYNEQFF	TGTGCCAGCAGCCAACACAGGGTAGCCTACAATGAGCAGTTCTTC
TRBV7-2	TRBD1	TRBJ1-3	NA	CASSPANRGKNTIYF	TGTGCCAGCAGCCCAGCCAACAGGGGAAAAAACACCATATATTTT
TRBV24-1	NA	TRBJ1-1	NA	CATSDGGRGTEAFF	TGTGCCACCAGTGACGGGGGGCGAGGCACTGAAGCTTTCTTT
TRBV6-5	TRBD2	TRBJ2-7	NA	CASSYSRPSGDYEQYF	TGTGCCAGCAGTTACTCGAGGCCTAGCGGGGACTACGAGCAGTACTTC
TRBV6-5	NA	TRBJ1-2	NA	CASSYKGSYGYTF	TGTGCCAGCAGTTACAAGGGGTCCTATGGCTACACCTTC